The rows below give T cell receptor beta chains drawn from one sample of a study of T cell responses to AZD1222 COVID-19 vaccine. Repertoires were generated with immunoSEQ multiplex PCR, while TCRdb's copy carries only in-frame clones and drops some. The sample lists under 300,000 clones, approximately 95% occurring once. The sequenced sample was peripheral blood, obtained on day 0 of AZD1222 vaccination. All receptors come from an adult in good health. Both conserved end residues are part of each CDR3. The order of the fields is J gene, clone size, V gene, D gene, CDR3 DNA, CDR3 protein. A D gene is named only where the DNA matches it firmly. Clone size appears in some rows only: once, few, many, or a class for an expanded clone.

TRBJ1-3 | - | TRBV4-1 | - | TGCGCCAGCAGCCGGGGGGCCCAGGGAGACACCATATATTTT | CASSRGAQGDTIYF
TRBJ2-7 | - | TRBV6-5 | TRBD2 | TGTGCCAGCAGTTCCGAGCGGGGGGCCGCACCCGAGCAGTACTTC | CASSSERGAAPEQYF
TRBJ2-2 | - | TRBV9 | - | TGTGCCAGCAGCGGCTCAGGAACCTCGCTCGGCGGGGAGCTGTTTTTT | CASSGSGTSLGGELFF
TRBJ2-3 | once | TRBV5-4 | TRBD2 | TGTGCCAGCAGCCCGGGGACTAGCGGGGGAGATACGCAGTATTTT | CASSPGTSGGDTQYF
TRBJ1-2 | once | TRBV18 | - | TGTGCCAGCTCACCGCCGGATGGGCGCCGCACCTTC | CASSPPDGRRTF
TRBJ1-2 | - | TRBV2 | - | TGTGCCAGCAATCTGCGGCCGGAAAGTGGCTACACCTTC | CASNLRPESGYTF
TRBJ1-2 | - | TRBV12-3/TRBV12-4 | - | TGTGCCAGCAGTCCGATGGGGGGCTATGGCTACACCTTC | CASSPMGGYGYTF
TRBJ2-7 | - | TRBV1 | - | TGCACCAGCAGCCAAGATCTTGACGGCTCCTACGAGCAGTACTTC | CTSSQDLDGSYEQYF
TRBJ1-5 | - | TRBV4-1 | - | TGCGCCAGCAGCCAAGATACACGGAGGACCCAGCCCCAGCATTTT | CASSQDTRRTQPQHF
TRBJ2-3 | once | TRBV24-1 | - | TGTGCCACCAGTGATTTGGGACTTTATGACACAGATACGCAGTATTTT | CATSDLGLYDTDTQYF
TRBJ2-2 | few | TRBV24-1 | - | TGTGCCACCAGTGATTTGCCTACCGGGGAGCTGTTTTTT | CATSDLPTGELFF
TRBJ2-7 | - | TRBV10-3 | TRBD2 | TGTGCCATCAGTGAGTCGATTTCTAGCGGTTCCTACGAGCAGTACTTC | CAISESISSGSYEQYF
TRBJ1-2 | - | TRBV9 | - | TGTGCCAGCAGCGTAGCTCAAGCGGCTAACTATGGCTACACCTTC | CASSVAQAANYGYTF
TRBJ2-3 | - | TRBV6-2/TRBV6-3 | - | TGTGCCAGCAGTTACTCGACAGGGGGCCTAGCGGGAGTTCCAGATACGCAGTATTTT | CASSYSTGGLAGVPDTQYF
TRBJ1-5 | - | TRBV27 | - | TGTGCCAGCAGTCCCGAGTGGGGGGACCGACAGCCCCAGCATTTT | CASSPEWGDRQPQHF
TRBJ2-3 | - | TRBV3-1/TRBV3-2 | - | TGTGCCAGCAGCCAAGTTTCTCGGGATACGCAGTATTTT | CASSQVSRDTQYF
TRBJ1-1 | few | TRBV27 | - | TGTGCCAGCAGCAATCTCTTCGGGACCCAGAACACTGAAGCTTTCTTT | CASSNLFGTQNTEAFF
TRBJ2-7 | few | TRBV19 | - | TGTGCCAGTAGTAGAGGGTTTGATCTCACTGCCTACGAGCAGTACTTC | CASSRGFDLTAYEQYF
TRBJ2-7 | - | TRBV7-7 | TRBD1 | TGTGCCAGCAGCACGTCCCGGGACAGGGGACTCTACGAGCAGTACTTC | CASSTSRDRGLYEQYF
TRBJ2-7 | - | TRBV27 | - | TGTGCCAGCAGTCCCAACTCCTACGAGCAGTACTTC | CASSPNSYEQYF
TRBJ2-2 | - | TRBV5-1 | TRBD1 | TGCGCCAGCAGCTGGGGGACAGGCAACACCGGGGAGCTGTTTTTT | CASSWGTGNTGELFF
TRBJ2-5 | - | TRBV5-4 | TRBD1 | TGTGCCAGCAGCTGGCCGACAGGGACACAAGAGACCCAGTACTTC | CASSWPTGTQETQYF
TRBJ2-1 | - | TRBV5-1 | TRBD1 | TGCGCCAGCAGCTTGGCTCCCTTCGGGACAGGGAACTACAATGAGCAGTTCTTC | CASSLAPFGTGNYNEQFF
TRBJ1-5 | - | TRBV7-2 | TRBD1 | TGTGCCAGCAGCCGGGACAGGGCTAGCAATCAGCCCCAGCATTTT | CASSRDRASNQPQHF
TRBJ2-1 | - | TRBV5-1 | - | TGCGCCAGCAGCTTGGCCAGCGCAGGGGCTTACAATGAGCAGTTCTTC | CASSLASAGAYNEQFF
TRBJ2-1 | - | TRBV3-1/TRBV3-2 | TRBD2 | TGTGCCAGCAGCTCTCGGACTAGCGGGAGGGTCCATGAGCAGTTCTTC | CASSSRTSGRVHEQFF
TRBJ1-1 | - | TRBV7-2 | - | TGTGCCAGCAGCTCTTACAGGGACACTGAAGCTTTCTTT | CASSSYRDTEAFF
TRBJ2-2 | - | TRBV7-6 | TRBD2 | TGTGCCAGCAGCCCCCGGGGTAGCGGGGGTGCCGGGGAGCTGTTTTTT | CASSPRGSGGAGELFF
TRBJ2-5 | - | TRBV5-1 | TRBD2 | TGCGCCAGCAGCTTGGGTGGACTAGCGGGGCAAGAGACCCAGTACTTC | CASSLGGLAGQETQYF
TRBJ2-2 | - | TRBV9 | TRBD2 | TGTGCCAGCAGCGTACCCGGACTAGCGGGGGGTGGCACCGGGGAGCTGTTTTTT | CASSVPGLAGGGTGELFF
TRBJ1-4 | - | TRBV21-1 | - | TGTGCCAGCAACCAACAGGGAGGACCTAATGAAAAACTGTTTTTT | CASNQQGGPNEKLFF
TRBJ2-7 | - | TRBV5-4 | TRBD1 | TGTGCCACCATGGCCGGGACAGGGTCCTACGAGCAGTACTTC | CATMAGTGSYEQYF
TRBJ2-1 | - | TRBV27 | - | TGTGCCAGCAGTAAGGGCGGGGACTACAATGAGCAGTTCTTC | CASSKGGDYNEQFF
TRBJ1-2 | - | TRBV6-5 | - | TGTGCCAGCAGCGGAGGACAGATCTATGGCTACACCTTC | CASSGGQIYGYTF
TRBJ2-7 | once | TRBV15 | TRBD1 | TGTGCCACCAGCAGACTCCGGGACAGGAGCTACGAGCAGTACTTC | CATSRLRDRSYEQYF
TRBJ2-7 | once | TRBV7-2 | - | TGTGCCAGCAGGGTGGGAGGGGGCGTCGAGCAGTACTTC | CASRVGGGVEQYF
TRBJ1-2 | - | TRBV28 | - | TGTGCCAGCAGTTCCCTGACCGGGATCGGCTTAACGTCCCACTATGGCTACACCTTC | CASSSLTGIGLTSHYGYTF
TRBJ1-1 | - | TRBV21-1 | - | TGTGCCAGCAGCAAACCCAGAAACACTGAAGCTTTCTTT | CASSKPRNTEAFF
TRBJ1-2 | - | TRBV5-1 | - | TGCGCCAGCACCGATACGGGCCATGGCTACACCTTC | CASTDTGHGYTF
TRBJ1-5 | - | TRBV28 | - | TGTGCCAGCAGTCTGACGCTGGAGCCCCAGCATTTT | CASSLTLEPQHF
TRBJ2-3 | - | TRBV6-1 | - | TGTGCCAGCAGTGATGGGGTCAGGGATACGCAGTATTTT | CASSDGVRDTQYF
TRBJ2-7 | few | TRBV29-1 | TRBD1 | TGCAGCGTCCGGAGGGGGGACAGGGAGGTCTACGAGCAGTACTTC | CSVRRGDREVYEQYF
TRBJ2-7 | - | TRBV7-9 | - | TGTGCCAGCAGCCCGAATTCCTACGAGCAGTACTTC | CASSPNSYEQYF
TRBJ1-6 | - | TRBV2 | - | TGTGCCAGCAGTGACCGGGGCCCAAAAAGTTCGCCCCTCCACTTT | CASSDRGPKSSPLHF
TRBJ2-7 | - | TRBV5-1 | TRBD2 | TGCGCCAGCAGCCCCTGGGGGGGGGAATACGAGCAGTACTTC | CASSPWGGEYEQYF
TRBJ2-7 | - | TRBV19 | TRBD2 | TGTGCCAGTAGTAGTCTCTGGGGGACTAGCGCCTACGAGCAGTACTTC | CASSSLWGTSAYEQYF
TRBJ2-5 | - | TRBV28 | - | TGTGCCAGCAGACTCGGGGGGACCCAGTACTTC | CASRLGGTQYF
TRBJ1-1 | - | TRBV10-3 | - | TGTGCCATCAGTGAGTCACGCAGAGAAGCTTTCTTT | CAISESRREAFF
TRBJ2-7 | once | TRBV18 | TRBD2 | TGTGCCAGCTCACCACGCGCGGTGGCGGGGGACCACTACGAGCAGTACTTC | CASSPRAVAGDHYEQYF
TRBJ1-3 | once | TRBV13 | - | TGTGCCAGCAGCCTCATACAGGCGCTCTCTGGAAACACCATATATTTT | CASSLIQALSGNTIYF
TRBJ1-2 | - | TRBV29-1 | - | TGCAGCGTCGAGACAGTGTCTCCCTATGGCTACACCTTC | CSVETVSPYGYTF
TRBJ2-7 | - | TRBV19 | - | TGTGCCAGTAGTAGGACAGTTACCTACGAGCAGTACTTC | CASSRTVTYEQYF
TRBJ2-5 | - | TRBV6-5 | TRBD1 | TGTGCCAGCAGTCTAGGGACAGGGTGGCAAGAGACCCAGTACTTC | CASSLGTGWQETQYF
TRBJ2-4 | once | TRBV5-6 | - | TGTGCCAGCAGCTTGCAACAGAACAATGACAAAAACATTCAGTACTTC | CASSLQQNNDKNIQYF